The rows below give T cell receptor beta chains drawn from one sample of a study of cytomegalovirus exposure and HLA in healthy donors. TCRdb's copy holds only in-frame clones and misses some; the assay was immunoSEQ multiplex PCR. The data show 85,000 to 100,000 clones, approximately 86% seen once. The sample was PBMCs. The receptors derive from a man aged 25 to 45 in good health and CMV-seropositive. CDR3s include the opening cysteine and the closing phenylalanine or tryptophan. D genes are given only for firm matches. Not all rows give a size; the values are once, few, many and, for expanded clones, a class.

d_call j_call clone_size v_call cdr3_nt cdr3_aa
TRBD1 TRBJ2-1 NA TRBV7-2 TGTGCCAGCAGCTTACACAGGGGGCTCACCTACAATGAGCAGTTCTTC CASSLHRGLTYNEQFF
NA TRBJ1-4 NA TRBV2 TGTGCCAGCAGTGAGACAGTGCGGACGGGAAAACTGTTTTTT CASSETVRTGKLFF
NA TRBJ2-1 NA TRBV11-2 TGTGCCAGCGGACCTTCTCGGGAGTCTGAGCAGTTCTTC CASGPSRESEQFF
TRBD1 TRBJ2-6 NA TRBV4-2 TGTGCCAGCAGCCGTGGGGGACAGGCGGAGGCCGGGGCCAACGTCCTGACTTTC CASSRGGQAEAGANVLTF
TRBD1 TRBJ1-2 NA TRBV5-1 TGCGCCAGCGGACCCGGGACAGTCATAAACTGCTATGGCTACACCTTC CASGPGTVINCYGYTF
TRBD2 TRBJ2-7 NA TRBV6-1 TGTGCCAGCAGGTGGGCTAGCGGGAATTACGAGCAGTACTTC CASRWASGNYEQYF
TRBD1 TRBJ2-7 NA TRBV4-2 TGTGCCAGCAGCCCGAGGCTCCCAGGGGGAACCTACGAGCAGTACTTC CASSPRLPGGTYEQYF
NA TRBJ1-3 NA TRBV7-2 TGTGCCAGCAGCTTGATATCAGGGTCAGGAAACACCATATATTTT CASSLISGSGNTIYF
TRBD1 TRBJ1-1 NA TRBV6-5 TGTGCCAGCAGTACTACAGGGGGCGCCGCGTCGGCTTTCTTT CASSTTGGAASAFF
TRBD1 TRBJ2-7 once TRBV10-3 TGTGCCATCAGTGATTTGGACAGGGTAGACTACGAGCAGTACTTC CAISDLDRVDYEQYF
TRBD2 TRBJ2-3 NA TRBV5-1 TGCGCCAGCAGCTCCCGTAGCGGGAGTTCCACAGATACGCAGTATTTT CASSSRSGSSTDTQYF
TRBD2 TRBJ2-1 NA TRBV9 TGTGCCAGCAGCACTAGCGGGAGGGTGGATGAGCAGTTCTTC CASSTSGRVDEQFF
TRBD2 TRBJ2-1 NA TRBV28 TGTGCCAGCAGACTTAGCGGGAGGGGGCCGACTCCTAAGAATGAGCAGTTCTTC CASRLSGRGPTPKNEQFF
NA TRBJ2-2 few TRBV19 TGTGCCAGTAGTAACCTAAACCAACCGCCGGCCGGGGAGCTGTTTTTT CASSNLNQPPAGELFF
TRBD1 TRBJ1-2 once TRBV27 TGTGCCAGCAGGGACACGCACAGGGGGTTAAGATGGCTTCATGGCTACACCTTC CASRDTHRGLRWLHGYTF
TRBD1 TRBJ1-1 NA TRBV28 TGTGCCAGCAGCCGACCCACAGGGGGCACAGCTGAAGCTTTCTTT CASSRPTGGTAEAFF
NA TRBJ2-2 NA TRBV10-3 TGTGCCATCAGTGGAGTGGACACCGGGGAGCTGTTTTTT CAISGVDTGELFF
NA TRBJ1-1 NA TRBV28 TGTGCCAGCAGAATCAACCTGGTTCCCAACAGTGAAGCTTTCTTT CASRINLVPNSEAFF
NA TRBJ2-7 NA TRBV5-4 TGTGCCAGCAGCGCCCCCCAGGGTTACGAGCAGTACTTC CASSAPQGYEQYF
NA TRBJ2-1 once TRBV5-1 TGCGCCAGCAGCTTGGGGAGAGGCTACAATGAGCAGTTCTTC CASSLGRGYNEQFF
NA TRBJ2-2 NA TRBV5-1 TGCGCCAGCAGCTTGGCCGGGTCAGACCGGGAGCTGTTTTTT CASSLAGSDRELFF
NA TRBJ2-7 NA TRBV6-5 TGTGCCAGCAGTTACTCGGCAGGGGACTACGAGCAGTACTTC CASSYSAGDYEQYF
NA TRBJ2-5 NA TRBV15 TGTGCCACCAGCAGAGAGCAAGAGGGGGGGGAGACCCAGTACTTC CATSREQEGGETQYF
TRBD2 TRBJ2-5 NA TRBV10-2 TGCGCCAGCAGAGCGGGACTAGCGGGGGCACAAGAGACCCAGTACTTC CASRAGLAGAQETQYF
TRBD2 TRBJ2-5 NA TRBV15 TGTGCCACCAGCAGACGACTAGCGGGAGAGACCCAGTACTTC CATSRRLAGETQYF
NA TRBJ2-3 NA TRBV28 TGTGCCAGCAGTTTAGGTAGCTTAGGCACAGATACGCAGTATTTT CASSLGSLGTDTQYF
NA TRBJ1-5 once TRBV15 TGTGCCACCAGCAGAGAACGAGGGGGATATAGCAATCAGCCCCAGCATTTT CATSRERGGYSNQPQHF
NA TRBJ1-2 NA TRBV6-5 TGTGCCAGCAGTTACGGCCCAGGGAATACTAACTATGGCTACACCTTC CASSYGPGNTNYGYTF
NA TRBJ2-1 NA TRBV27 TGTGCCAGCAGGATCCGAACCCCCGTCGGACTTTACAATGAGCAGTTCTTC CASRIRTPVGLYNEQFF
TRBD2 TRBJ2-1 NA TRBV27 TGTGCCAGCAGCTGCATCCGGGACTACCCATACAATGAGCAGTTCTTC CASSCIRDYPYNEQFF
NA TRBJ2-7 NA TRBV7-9 TGTGCCAGCAGCTTACAATCAACTAGCTACGAGCAGTACTTC CASSLQSTSYEQYF
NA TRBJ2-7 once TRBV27 TGTGCCAGCAGTGCCTACGACCCTAGCCTTTACGAGCAGTACTTC CASSAYDPSLYEQYF
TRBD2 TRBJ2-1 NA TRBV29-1 TGCAGCGTTGAATCCGGGACTAAGTACAATGAGCAGTTCTTC CSVESGTKYNEQFF
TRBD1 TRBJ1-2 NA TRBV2 TGTGCCAGCAGAAACACACCGGGACAGGGACATGGCTACACCTTC CASRNTPGQGHGYTF
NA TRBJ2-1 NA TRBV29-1 TGCAGCGTTGAGGGGCGAAGCTACAATGAGCAGTTCTTC CSVEGRSYNEQFF
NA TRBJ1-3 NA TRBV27 TGTGCCAGCAGTCCCCAAAACAGGGCTGGAAACACCATATATTTT CASSPQNRAGNTIYF
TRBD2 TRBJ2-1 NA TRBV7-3 TGTGCCAGCGCCCGGAGCGGGGATTTCCACAATGAGCAGTTCTTC CASARSGDFHNEQFF
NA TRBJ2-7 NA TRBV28 TGTGCCAGCATACGGCGGGACAGCTCCTACGAGCAGTACTTC CASIRRDSSYEQYF
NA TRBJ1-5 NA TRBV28 TGTGCCAGCAGTTTTTTGTCCGGGGAAGGAGCGCAGCCCCAGCATTTT CASSFLSGEGAQPQHF
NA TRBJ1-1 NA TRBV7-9 TGTGCCAGCAGCTTAGCCCCGAAGGGGGGGAGGTTGAACACTGAAGCTTTCTTT CASSLAPKGGRLNTEAFF
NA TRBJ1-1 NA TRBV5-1 TGCGCCAGCAGCGTTACAGGGTCGAACACTGAAGCTTTCTTT CASSVTGSNTEAFF